These 9 T cell receptor beta chains originate from one sample sequenced in a study of blood T cell repertoires in COVID-19 (dated by TCRdb to 2020 to 2022). The method was the immunoSEQ multiplex PCR assay. Entries here come from immuneACCESS through TCRdb and include only in-frame sequences with V and J called. Some clones fail to appear in such tables; in the studies checked, an unresolved V gene covers under half of the shortfall, and the cause of the remainder is unknown. The sample contains about 84,000 clones, about 80% of them found a single time. The ten biggest clones cover roughly 5.6% of the sample. The sequencing sample was made of peripheral blood. These receptors all come from a man between 45 and 60 years old with active or convalescent COVID-19.

This chain joins TRBV7-3 and TRBJ2-1; 11 bases line up with TRBD2. V trimming: 5 bases; J trimming: 7 bases; junction bases outside the gene matches: 10. The CDR3 is 16 residues long. CDR1 is SGHTA, CDR2 FQGTGA, per germline. The CDR3 loop reads CASSQVRTSGYNEQFF. Here the CDR3 DNA reads TGTGCCAGCAGCCAGGTCAGGACTAGCGGGTATAATGAGCAGTTCTTC. Based on the CDR3 plus reference TRBV7-3 and TRBJ2-1, the full variable domain is GAGVSQTPSNKVTEKGKYVELRCDPISGHTALYWYRQSLGQGPEFLIYFQGTGAADDSGLPNDRFFAVRPEGSVSTLKIQRTERGDSAVYLCASSQVRTSGYNEQFFGPGTRLTVL.

The chain's CDR3 is CASSPPGTGTDTQYF. The CDR3, as DNA: TGTGCCAGCTCACCGCCCGGGACAGGGACAGATACGCAGTATTTT. The chain links TRBV18 to TRBJ2-3, with 9 positions matching TRBD1. The CDR3 runs to 15 residues. CDR1 is KGHSH, CDR2 LQKENI, per germline. V was clipped by 3 bases and J by 3 bases; unmatched bases: 4. Filled out from reference TRBV18 and TRBJ2-3, the complete variable domain reads NAGVMQNPRHLVRRRGQEARLRCSPMKGHSHVYWYRQLPEEGLKFMVYLQKENIIDESGMPKERFSAEFPKEGPSILRIQQVVRGDSAAYFCASSPPGTGTDTQYFGPGTRLTVL.

V is TRBV29-1 and J is TRBJ2-3; 7 positions match TRBD1. This CDR3 comprises 13 residues. The trim removed 4 bases at V and 6 bases at J, leaving 7 bases unmatched. CDR1 and CDR2 from the germline V gene are SQVTM and ANQGSEA. For the CDR3, the DNA is TGCAGCGTTGTACCTATACAGGGGGATACGCAGTATTTT. Its protein product is CSVVPIQGDTQYF.

The chain is built from TRBV25-1 and TRBJ1-2; 7 bases map to TRBD1. This CDR3 comprises 13 residues. After removal of 8 bases from V and 0 bases from J, the junction contained 3 bases not matched to a gene. The V gene's germline CDR1 is MGHDK and CDR2 SYGVNS. This CDR3 is CASRDRANYGYTF. The CDR3, as DNA: TGTGCCAGCCGCGACAGGGCTAACTATGGCTACACCTTC.

J is TRBJ1-2 and V is TRBV6-6, with TRBD1 matching over 7 bases. V was pared by 6 bases and J by 4 bases, with 5 bases of the junction left unmatched. Germline CDR1 reads MNHNY; CDR2 reads SVGAGI (reference sequence). The CDR3 has 13 amino acids. CDR3 DNA sequence: TGTGCCAGCAGACGACAGGGTCTCTATGGCTACACCTTC. Translating it yields CASRRQGLYGYTF.

The chain carries TRBV2 and TRBJ1-6; no firm D call. CDR1 is SNHLY, CDR2 FYNNEI, per germline. This CDR3 contains 13 residues. Trimming pared 7 bases from V and 9 bases from J, leaving 13 bases between. The CDR3 DNA reads as TGTGCCAGCACCAACCTCGGTGGTTCACCCCTCCACTTT. This sequence encodes CASTNLGGSPLHF.

This clone was recorded many times. In nucleotides, the CDR3 is TGTGCCTGGAGGCCGGGACAATACACCGGGGAGCTGTTTTTT. Translated: CAWRPGQYTGELFF. This rearrangement joins TRBV30 to TRBJ2-2; D is possibly TRBD1 (6 bases). The CDR3 length is 14 residues. CDR1 GTSNPN and CDR2 SVGIG come from the germline V gene (reference sequence). The germline V and J ends were trimmed by 3 bases and 3 bases, with 11 bases remaining between them.

The J gene is TRBJ2-1, the V gene TRBV19; 15 bases are shared with TRBD2. The CDR3 loop spans 17 amino acids. J was trimmed by 7 bases and V by 5 bases; bases with no gene match: 9. CDR1 LNHDA and CDR2 SQIVND come from the germline V gene (reference sequence). This CDR3 is CASSVYGLAGGQNEQFF. CDR3 nucleotides: TGTGCCAGTAGTGTTTATGGACTAGCGGGGGGGCAGAATGAGCAGTTCTTC.

The rearrangement links TRBV7-9 to TRBJ2-2; 7 positions agree with TRBD1. The CDR3 runs to 12 residues. The V and J ends lost 1 base and 12 bases, in that order; junction bases with no gene match: 2. Germline assignment: CDR1 SEHNR and CDR2 FQNEAQ (reference sequence). In nucleotides, the CDR3 is TGTGCCAGCAGCTTAGAAGGGGGCAAGCTGTTTTTT. Translation: CASSLEGGKLFF.